The rows below give T cell receptor beta chains drawn from one sample of a study of T-cell reconstitution after alpha-beta-depleted transplantation in children. TCRdb itself ran the PCR reads through MiXCR, one entry per CDR3 protein. The sample includes 250,000 or so distinct CDR3 sequences, 20% to 30% seen only once; the top ten take around 4.8%. The input for sequencing was PBMCs, mostly from graft donor cells, taken 360 days after TCRalphabeta/CD19-depleted stem cell transplant. Receptor source: a female patient aged 2-9 years who had a stem cell transplant for congenital amegakaryocytic thrombocytopenia, so the T cells may come from the graft donor. Both conserved end residues are part of each CDR3. The order of the fields is V gene, J gene, clone size, D gene, CDR3 DNA, CDR3 protein. D genes are given only for firm matches. Expanded clones are given a class, and other clones once, few, many or no size at all.

>TRBV20-1|TRBJ2-7|once|TRBD2
TGCAGTGCTTTATACAGGGGCGAGTCTAGCGGGAGCGCCTCATCCTACGAGCAGTACTTC
CSALYRGESSGSASSYEQYF
>TRBV7-2|TRBJ1-5|-|-
TGTGCCAGCAGCTTATTACACCACAATCAGCCCCAGCATTTT
CASSLLHHNQPQHF
>TRBV7-3|TRBJ1-5|once|-
TGTGCCAGCAGCTTAAATTTTACACCGGATCAGCCCCAGCATTTT
CASSLNFTPDQPQHF
>TRBV20-1|TRBJ1-5|-|-
TGCAGTGCGGTTGGGGGTAGCAATCAGCCCCAGCATTTT
CSAVGGSNQPQHF
>TRBV5-1|TRBJ2-2|many|-
TGCGCCAGCAGCTCGGGGGACATCGCTACCGGGGAGCTGTTTTTT
CASSSGDIATGELFF
>TRBV4-1|TRBJ2-7|few|-
TGCGCCAGCAGCCAAGATGGTTCCATATACGAGCAGTACTTC
CASSQDGSIYEQYF
>TRBV2|TRBJ1-1|many|-
TGTGCCAGCAGTGAAGGGACTTTGAACACTGAAGCTTTCTTT
CASSEGTLNTEAFF
>TRBV28|TRBJ2-7|few|-
TGTGCCAGCAGTTCAGAAAGATACGAGCAGTACTTC
CASSSERYEQYF
>TRBV6-2/TRBV6-3|TRBJ2-1|many|-
TGTGCCAGTAGCGAAGACAGGTTCCCGGCCCACAATGAGCAGTTCTTC
CASSEDRFPAHNEQFF
>TRBV6-1|TRBJ1-2|few|TRBD1
TGTGCCAGCTCCGGGACAGCTACTAACTATGGCTACACCTTC
CASSGTATNYGYTF
>TRBV18|TRBJ1-2|-|-
TGTGCCAGCTCCCTCGACAACTATGGCTACACCTTC
CASSLDNYGYTF
>TRBV4-1|TRBJ1-2|-|-
TGCGCCAGCAGCCAAGGACTGGGGAGCAACTATGGCTACACCTTC
CASSQGLGSNYGYTF
>TRBV5-1|TRBJ2-3|-|TRBD2
TGCGCCAGCAGCCTCGGGGGAGGGACTTACACAGATACGCAGTATTTT
CASSLGGGTYTDTQYF
>TRBV28|TRBJ1-2|many|-
TGTGCCAGCAGTTTACAGGGGAGGGATGGCTACACCTTC
CASSLQGRDGYTF
>TRBV6-1|TRBJ1-5|-|TRBD1
TGTGCCAGCATGGAGGGACAGGGGTATCAGCCCCAGCATTTT
CASMEGQGYQPQHF
>TRBV5-1|TRBJ2-1|-|TRBD2
TGCGCCAGTAGCGGGGACGACATCTCCTACAATGAGCAGTTCTTC
CASSGDDISYNEQFF
>TRBV6-1|TRBJ2-3|-|-
TGTGCCAGCAAGCCAGGGAGCACAGATACGCAGTATTTT
CASKPGSTDTQYF
>TRBV20-1|TRBJ1-2|-|TRBD1
TGCAGTGCTTGGACAGGCAAGAACTATGGCTACACCTTC
CSAWTGKNYGYTF
>TRBV7-9|TRBJ2-7|-|TRBD1
TGTGCCAGCAGCCCTAACAGGGGAACCTACGAGCAGTACTTC
CASSPNRGTYEQYF
>TRBV7-9|TRBJ1-4|-|-
TGTGCCAGCAGCTCAAGACAGGACCCCAAACTTAATGAAAAACTGTTTTTT
CASSSRQDPKLNEKLFF
>TRBV15|TRBJ2-5|-|-
TGTGCCACCAGCAGAGATCTTTACGAGGGAGGAGAGACCCAGTACTTC
CATSRDLYEGGETQYF
>TRBV4-2|TRBJ2-7|-|TRBD2
TGTGCCAGCAGCCGCCAATTAGCGGGAGCCTACGAGCAGTACTTC
CASSRQLAGAYEQYF
>TRBV25-1|TRBJ1-2|few|-
TGTGCCAGCAGTGAATATTCGGGCGGCTACACCTTC
CASSEYSGGYTF
>TRBV12-3/TRBV12-4|TRBJ1-1|few|-
TGTGCCAGCAGGGCGAGATTTGGGAACACTGAAGCTTTCTTT
CASRARFGNTEAFF
>TRBV29-1|TRBJ2-3|-|-
TGCAGCGTTGAAGATCTAGACCGCTCTCGGGGCACAGATACGCAGTATTTT
CSVEDLDRSRGTDTQYF
>TRBV12-3/TRBV12-4|TRBJ2-7|-|-
TGTGCCAGCAGTTTTCTCTTTGGCCCAAGCTCCTACGAGCAGTACTTC
CASSFLFGPSSYEQYF
>TRBV28|TRBJ2-3|many|TRBD2
TGTGCCAGCAGTTTGGGGACTAGATTCTCAGATACGCAGTATTTT
CASSLGTRFSDTQYF
>TRBV6-1|TRBJ2-5|few|TRBD2
TGTGCCAGCAGGGGACGGGACTACCTTCAAGAGACCCAGTACTTC
CASRGRDYLQETQYF
>TRBV25-1|TRBJ2-5|few|-
TGTGCCAGCAGTCGCCGGACAAACCAAGAGACCCAGTACTTC
CASSRRTNQETQYF
>TRBV20-1|TRBJ1-1|few|-
TGCAGTGCTAGTCAGGAGACCAAAGCTTTCTTT
CSASQETKAFF
>TRBV20-1|TRBJ2-7|-|-
TGCAGTGCTAGAGATATAGGGGCTTGGTACGAGCAGTACTTC
CSARDIGAWYEQYF
>TRBV19|TRBJ1-2|-|-
TGTGCCAGTACGAGGGTTGGCTATGGCTACACCTTC
CASTRVGYGYTF
>TRBV12-3/TRBV12-4|TRBJ2-3|-|TRBD2
TGTGCCAGCAGCTCTCCCCCCACTAGCGGGAGGGGGACAGATACGCAGTATTTT
CASSSPPTSGRGTDTQYF
>TRBV5-1|TRBJ2-5|-|-
TGCGCCAGCAGCCAGTTCAGTCAGGGTCCGGAGACCCAGTACTTC
CASSQFSQGPETQYF
>TRBV4-1|TRBJ2-1|-|-
TGCGCCAGCAGCCAACCCGCGGGGACCCCACATGAGCAGTTCTTC
CASSQPAGTPHEQFF
>TRBV29-1|TRBJ2-1|many|TRBD2
TGCAGCGGCACCGGACTAGCGGGAGACAATGAGCAGTTCTTC
CSGTGLAGDNEQFF
>TRBV15|TRBJ2-1|few|-
TGTGCCACCAGCAGGTATAAAGGGATCGGTCAGGGTGAGCAGTTCTTC
CATSRYKGIGQGEQFF
>TRBV4-1|TRBJ2-1|-|-
TGCGCCAGCAGCCAAGCGACAGGCAGCTCCTACAATGAGCAGTTCTTC
CASSQATGSSYNEQFF
>TRBV3-1|TRBJ2-1|-|-
TGTGCCAGCAGCCCCCGGGAGCTTGGTAGTGAGCAGTTCTTC
CASSPRELGSEQFF
>TRBV9|TRBJ2-7|-|-
TGTGCCAGCAGCGTAGGACCTTATGGCTACGCCTCCTACGAGCAGTACTTC
CASSVGPYGYASYEQYF
>TRBV12-3/TRBV12-4|TRBJ1-2|few|-
TGTGCCAGCAGTTTACAGGGTTTCGGCTACACCTTC
CASSLQGFGYTF
>TRBV12-3/TRBV12-4|TRBJ2-1|-|TRBD2
TGTGCCAGCAGTTTAGGGGGGAGGGCCTACAATGAGCAGTTCTTC
CASSLGGRAYNEQFF
>TRBV29-1|TRBJ2-3|-|TRBD2
TGCAGCGTAACGGGACTAGCAAGCAATACGCAGTATTTT
CSVTGLASNTQYF
>TRBV6-5|TRBJ2-5|few|-
TGTGCCAGCAGTTACCGGAGGGGAAGCGGGGAGACCCAGTACTTC
CASSYRRGSGETQYF
>TRBV10-1|TRBJ2-3|few|-
TGCGCCAGCAGTGAAGGGGGACGCGACCTAAATACGCAGTATTTT
CASSEGGRDLNTQYF
>TRBV27|TRBJ2-7|-|-
TGTGCCAGCAGTTTACACCAGGGTAGTATCTACGAGCAGTACTTC
CASSLHQGSIYEQYF
>TRBV10-2|TRBJ1-2|-|-
TGCGCCAGCACCGGAGGACGGGGGAACTATGGCTACACCTTC
CASTGGRGNYGYTF
>TRBV20-1|TRBJ2-1|few|-
TGCAGTGCTAGACCCCTAAACGGGTGGGATAATGAGCAGTTCTTC
CSARPLNGWDNEQFF
>TRBV7-8|TRBJ2-1|few|-
TGTGCCAGCAGCTTAGCGCACGGGGCGTCCTCCTACAATGAGCAGTTCTTC
CASSLAHGASSYNEQFF
>TRBV29-1|TRBJ2-2|-|TRBD1
TGCAGCGTCCCGGGACAGGGGGTTTGGACCGGGGAGCTGTTTTTT
CSVPGQGVWTGELFF
>TRBV7-2|TRBJ2-1|-|-
TGTGCCAGCAGCCTGACAGGTAGGGGAAACAATGAGCAGTTCTTC
CASSLTGRGNNEQFF
>TRBV5-1|TRBJ2-4|many|-
TGCGCCAGCAGCCCCCCAGCCAAAAACATTCAGTACTTC
CASSPPAKNIQYF
>TRBV20-1|TRBJ1-2|-|-
TGCAGTGCTCTTCTCCCTACTACAGGAAAAGTTACATATGGCTACACCTTC
CSALLPTTGKVTYGYTF
>TRBV28|TRBJ2-7|few|-
TGTGCCAGCAGTTTTGCAGGGGTGTACGAGCAGTACTTC
CASSFAGVYEQYF